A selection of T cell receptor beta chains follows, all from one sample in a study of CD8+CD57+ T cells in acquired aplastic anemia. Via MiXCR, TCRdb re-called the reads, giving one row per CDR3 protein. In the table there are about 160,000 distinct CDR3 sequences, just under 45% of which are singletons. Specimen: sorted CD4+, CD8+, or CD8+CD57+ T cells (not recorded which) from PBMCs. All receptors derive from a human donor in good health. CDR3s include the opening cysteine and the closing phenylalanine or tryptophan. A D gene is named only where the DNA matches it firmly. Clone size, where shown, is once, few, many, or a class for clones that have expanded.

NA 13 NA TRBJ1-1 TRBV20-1 TGCAGTGCCCCTAGGATGGGTAGGCCTGAAGCTTTCTTT CSAPRMGRPEAFF
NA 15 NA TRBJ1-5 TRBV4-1 TGCGCCAGCAGCCGTGAGGGACCGAATAATCAGCCCCAGCATTTT CASSREGPNNQPQHF
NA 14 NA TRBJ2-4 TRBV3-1 TGTGCCAGCAGCCGCCTCCTCGGGCAAGACATTCAGTACTTC CASSRLLGQDIQYF
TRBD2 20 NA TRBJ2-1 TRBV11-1 TGTGCCAGCAGCTTCAGGGGACTAGCGGGGGGATCCGCCTCCTACAATGAGCAGTTCTTC CASSFRGLAGGSASYNEQFF
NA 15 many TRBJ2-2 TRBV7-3 TGTGCCAGCGGTCTAACAGGGAGTGTGACCGGGGAGCTGTTTTTT CASGLTGSVTGELFF
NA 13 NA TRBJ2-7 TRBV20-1 TGCAGTGCTAGAGGCAGGAAAATTTACGAGCAGTACTTC CSARGRKIYEQYF
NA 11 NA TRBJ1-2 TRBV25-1 TGTGCCAGCAGGGAGGCCTATGGCTACACCTTC CASREAYGYTF
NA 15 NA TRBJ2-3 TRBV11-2 TGCGCCAGCAGCTTGGATCCGGGGGCGGCGGATACGCAGTATTTT CASSLDPGAADTQYF
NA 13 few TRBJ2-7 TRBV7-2 TGTGCCAGCAGCGGAGGACAGACCTACGAGCAGTACTTC CASSGGQTYEQYF
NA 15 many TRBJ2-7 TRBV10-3 TGTGCCATCAGAGCTCAGGGCCCGCCGTCCTACGAGCAGTACTTC CAIRAQGPPSYEQYF
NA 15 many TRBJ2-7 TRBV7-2 TGTGCCAGCAGCTTAGGCCGACAGTTCTCCTACGAGCAGTACTTC CASSLGRQFSYEQYF
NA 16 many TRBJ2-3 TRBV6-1 TGTGCCAGCAGCCCTCGAAGCGGAGCTAGCACAGATACGCAGTATTTT CASSPRSGASTDTQYF
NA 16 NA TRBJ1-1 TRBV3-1 TGTGCCAGCAGCCAAACCTGGGACATCAGAAACACTGAAGCTTTCTTT CASSQTWDIRNTEAFF
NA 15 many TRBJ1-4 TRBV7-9 TGTGCCAGCAGCTTATCTCGGGTTAGGGATGAAAAACTGTTTTTT CASSLSRVRDEKLFF
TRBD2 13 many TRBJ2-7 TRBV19 TGTGCCAGTAGTATGGCGGGAGTATGGGAGCAGTACTTC CASSMAGVWEQYF
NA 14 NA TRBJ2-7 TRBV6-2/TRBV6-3 TGTGCCAGCACGTTGGGCCTGCGTACCTACGAGCAGTACTTC CASTLGLRTYEQYF
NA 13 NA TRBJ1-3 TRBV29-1 TGCAGCGCCATACAGGGCACAGGAAACACCATATATTTT CSAIQGTGNTIYF
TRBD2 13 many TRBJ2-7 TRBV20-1 TGCAGCACTTATTCTAGCGGAGGCCTGGAGCAGTACTTC CSTYSSGGLEQYF
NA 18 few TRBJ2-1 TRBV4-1 TGCGCCAGCAGCCAAGATGTCGGGGGAAAAAGCTCCTACAATGAGCAGTTCTTC CASSQDVGGKSSYNEQFF
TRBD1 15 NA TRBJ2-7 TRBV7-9 TGTGCCAGCAGCCGGCGGGACAGGGGATCCTACGAGCAGTACTTC CASSRRDRGSYEQYF
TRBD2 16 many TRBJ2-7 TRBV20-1 TGCAGTGCTGGAGTATCGATGAGGACTAGCAACTACGAGCAGTACTTC CSAGVSMRTSNYEQYF
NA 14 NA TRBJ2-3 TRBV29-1 TGCAGCGTTTCCGGGGCTAGTTGGGCAGATACGCAGTATTTT CSVSGASWADTQYF
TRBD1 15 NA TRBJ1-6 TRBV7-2 TGTGCCAGCAGCTTAAGGGCAGGGGGTAATTCACCCCTCCACTTT CASSLRAGGNSPLHF
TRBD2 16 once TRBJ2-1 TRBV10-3 TGTGCCATCGCGGAAGGAGCGGGGGTACCCTACAATGAGCAGTTCTTC CAIAEGAGVPYNEQFF
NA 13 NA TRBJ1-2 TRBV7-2 TGTGCCAGCAGCGAGCAGCCTAACTATGGCTACACCTTC CASSEQPNYGYTF
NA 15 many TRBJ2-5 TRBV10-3 TGTGCCATCAGTGAGTCGAACGGGGTAGGAGAGACCCAGTACTTC CAISESNGVGETQYF
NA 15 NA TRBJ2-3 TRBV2 TGTGCCAGCAGTTTACAGGTGCTAGTAGGGGATACGCAGTATTTT CASSLQVLVGDTQYF
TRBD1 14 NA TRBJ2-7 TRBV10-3 TGTGCCACCGAGGGAGGGACAGGGGCCTACGAGCAGTACTTC CATEGGTGAYEQYF
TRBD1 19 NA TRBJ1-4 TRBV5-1 TGCGCCAGCAGCTTGGCCTCGACAGGGGGCAAGATAGCTAATGAAAAACTGTTTTTT CASSLASTGGKIANEKLFF
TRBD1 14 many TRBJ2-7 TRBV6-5 TGTGCCAGCAGCCAACACAGGGGTACCTACGAGCAGTACTTC CASSQHRGTYEQYF
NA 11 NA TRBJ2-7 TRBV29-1 TGCAGCGTTGAGTCCAACTACGAGCAGTACTTC CSVESNYEQYF
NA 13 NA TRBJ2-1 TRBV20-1 TGCAGTGCCGAGGAAGGTGGGGCGGCCAGACGGTTCTTC CSAEEGGAARRFF
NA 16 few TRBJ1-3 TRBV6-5 TGTGCCAGCAGTTACGTTGGGGGCTCTCTGGGAAACACCATATATTTT CASSYVGGSLGNTIYF
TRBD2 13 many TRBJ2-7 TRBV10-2 TGCGCCAGCACCAAACTTAGCGGGAACGAGCAGTACTTC CASTKLSGNEQYF
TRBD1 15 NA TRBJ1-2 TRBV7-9 TGTGCCAGCAGCAACGCCGGGACAGGGGTCTATGGCTACACCTTC CASSNAGTGVYGYTF
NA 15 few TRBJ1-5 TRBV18 TGTGCCAGCTCACCAGGTGGGGCAGGGAGTCAGCCCCAGCATTTT CASSPGGAGSQPQHF
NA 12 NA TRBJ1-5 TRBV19 TGTGCCAGTGGTCTGGGTAATCAGCCCCAGCATTTT CASGLGNQPQHF
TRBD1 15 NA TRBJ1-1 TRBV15 TGTGCCACCAGCAGCCTAGACAGGGGATATGGTGAAGCTTTCTTT CATSSLDRGYGEAFF
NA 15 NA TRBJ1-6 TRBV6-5 TGTGCCAGCAGTTACGGGATTGCGGCGAATTCACCCCTCCACTTT CASSYGIAANSPLHF